The 13 T cell receptor beta chains below were found in one sample sequenced in a study of shared clonotypes between healthy human individuals. CD45RO-negative cells were positively selected for CCR7, leaving out terminally differentiated effector memory CD45RA+ cells. Assay used: immunoSEQ multiplex PCR; TCRdb lists only in-frame clones, some missing. The data show about 680,000 clones, roughly 94% seen once. Sequencing was carried out using naive CD8+ T cells sorted from blood. These receptor sequences come from a young man in good health.

The V gene is TRBV7-2, the J gene TRBJ1-2; 8 bases are shared with TRBD1. Germline-derived CDR1 and CDR2 are SGHTA and FQGNSA. The CDR3 extends over 14 amino acids. V trimming: 5 bases; J trimming: 6 bases; junction bases outside the gene matches: 8. For the CDR3, the DNA is TGTGCCAGCAGCCGCAGACAGGGGAGGGATGGCTACACCTTC. It specifies CASSRRQGRDGYTF.

The chain joins TRBV2 to TRBJ2-6, with D possibly being TRBD2 (7 bases). The CDR3 is 18 residues long. Trimming took off 3 bases at V and 0 bases at J, with 15 bases between the two ends. Per the germline V gene, CDR1 is SNHLY and CDR2 is FYNNEI. The CDR3 sequence: CASSDWGGPSSGANVLTF. The CDR3 region has the DNA TGTGCCAGCAGTGATTGGGGGGGGCCGAGCTCTGGGGCCAACGTCCTGACTTTC.

The chain has TRBV15 and TRBJ2-7, with TRBD2 identical over 7 bases. The V gene's germline CDR1 is LNHNV and CDR2 YYDKDF (reference sequence). The CDR3 length is 14 residues. V gave up 5 bases and J gave up 4 bases; unmatched junction bases: 8. CDR3 protein: CATSGGRAGYEQYF. The CDR3 coding sequence is TGTGCCACCAGCGGCGGGAGAGCCGGATACGAGCAGTACTTC.

The CDR3 coding sequence is TGTGCCAGCAGCCAATCCCAAGGGACGGCCTACGAGCAGTACTTC. Translation: CASSQSQGTAYEQYF. The V and J genes are TRBV16 and TRBJ2-7; the D call may be TRBD1 or TRBD2 (5 bases each). The germline V gene has CDR1 KGHSY and CDR2 FQNENV. The length of the CDR3 is 15 residues. The V and J ends lost 0 bases and 2 bases respectively, with 11 bases between them.

The chain joins TRBV7-3 to TRBJ2-2, with D unresolved. This CDR3 is 14 amino acids long. Germline V gene data show CDR1 as SGHTA and CDR2 as FQGTGA. With 0 bases removed from V and 4 bases from J, the gap between germline ends came to 6 bases. The CDR3 DNA sequence: TGTGCCAGCAGCTTAACGCTGGGCACCGGGGAGCTGTTTTTT. It codes for CASSLTLGTGELFF.

This chain uses TRBV7-9 with TRBJ2-3, with D perhaps matching TRBD1 (6 bases). The CDR3 is 17 amino acids. Trimming pared 2 bases from V and 2 bases from J, leaving 17 bases between. Germline-derived CDR1 and CDR2 are SEHNR and FQNEAQ (reference sequence). DNA of the CDR3: TGTGCCAGCAGCTTACCCATGGACAGTGAAGACACAGATACGCAGTATTTT. Its translation is CASSLPMDSEDTDTQYF.

The chain recombines TRBV5-1 with TRBJ2-7; D may correspond to TRBD1 or TRBD2 (5 bases each). The germline CDR1 and CDR2 sequences are SGHRS and YFSETQ. The CDR3 is 14 residues long. Trimming pared 4 bases from V and 1 base from J, leaving 12 bases between. The DNA for the CDR3 is TGCGCCAGCAGCACAAGGGGACCGTCCTACGAGCAGTACTTC. This translates into CASSTRGPSYEQYF. Supplemented by reference TRBV5-1 and TRBJ2-7, the full variable domain reads KAGVTQTPRYLIKTRGQQVTLSCSPISGHRSVSWYQQTPGQGLQFLFEYFSETQRNKGNFPGRFSGRQFSNSRSEMNVSTLELGDSALYLCASSTRGPSYEQYFGPGTRLTVT.

This clone was recorded once. V and J are TRBV28 and TRBJ2-7; D is unclear. Trimming pared 8 bases from V and 3 bases from J, leaving 8 bases between. The CDR3 extends over 11 amino acids. The germline CDR1 and CDR2 sequences are MDHEN and SYDVKM. CDR3 loop: CASHANYEQYF. CDR3 DNA sequence: TGTGCCAGCCACGCAAACTACGAGCAGTACTTC.

DNA for the CDR3: TGTGCCAGCAGTCCTCCGGGACGGTCATACGAGCAGTACTTC. This codes for CASSPPGRSYEQYF. V is TRBV5-4 and J is TRBJ2-7; D is perhaps TRBD1 or TRBD2 (5 bases each). Germline CDR1 is SGHNT and CDR2 is YYREEE (reference sequence). The V gene lost 5 bases and the J gene lost 4 bases, with 16 bases spanning the gap. This CDR3 contains 14 residues.

This chain joins TRBV7-9 and TRBJ2-7, with a possible D match to TRBD2 (6 bases). With 5 bases removed from V and 7 bases from J, the gap between germline ends came to 24 bases. Germline CDR1 reads SEHNR; CDR2 reads FQNEAQ (reference sequence). This CDR3 contains 16 residues. The CDR3 nucleotides read TGTGCCAGCAGCCCTACCCGGGACTCTTTCGGATCTGAGCAGTACTTC. Amino acids: CASSPTRDSFGSEQYF.

In its sample, this clone was seen once. The V and J genes are TRBV9 and TRBJ1-2, with a weak D call TRBD1 (5 bases). CDR1 and CDR2 (germline): SGDLS, YYNGEE. The CDR3 is made up of 13 amino acids. V gave up 2 bases and J gave up 7 bases, with 12 bases separating them. CDR3 amino acids: CASSVGGSGGYTF. For the CDR3, the DNA is TGTGCCAGCAGCGTGGGGGGAAGCGGTGGCTACACCTTC.

V is TRBV27 and J is TRBJ1-4; possibly TRBD1 for D (6 bases). The V end lost 9 bases, the J end lost 4 bases, and 9 bases lay between the germline ends. Germline assignment: CDR1 MNHEY and CDR2 SMNVEV (reference sequence). The CDR3 is 12 amino acids. CDR3 amino acids: CASGGLNEKLFF. CDR3 sequence (DNA): TGTGCCAGTGGGGGCCTTAATGAAAAACTGTTTTTT.

The genes are TRBV7-9 and TRBJ2-1; 10 nucleotides agree with TRBD2. The CDR3 is 16 amino acids. V shed 5 bases and J 4 bases; nucleotides not matched to a gene: 8. From germline, CDR1 is SEHNR and CDR2 FQNEAQ (reference sequence). The CDR3 protein is CASSQTTSGLYNEQFF. CDR3 sequence (DNA): TGTGCCAGCAGCCAAACGACTAGCGGGCTATACAATGAGCAGTTCTTC.